This TCR beta chain was captured by sequencing in a study of cytomegalovirus exposure and HLA in healthy donors. Notes on the study in general: DRB1 had the most TCR associations and HLA-C the fewest, a later analysis found, with rates varying by HLA locus.

Donors had nominal health at sampling but likely had unrecorded immune exposures. Germline CDR1 MGHRA, CDR2 YSYEKL. Trimming removed 0 bases at V and 0 bases at J, with 6 bases between. The CDR3 length is 16 residues. For this clone: What it recognizes is unknown.

Amplification used 60 Vbeta primers and 13 Jbeta primers. Profiling relied on immunoSEQ multiplex PCR, and the TCRdb table lists in-frame clones only, not all of them. This table holds some 200,000 clones, 76% found once. The sample comprised PBMCs. The chain has TRBV4-1 and TRBJ2-6; unclear D gene. This sequence was found in a man between 18 and 35 years old in good health and CMV-seronegative. The CDR3 sequence is CASSQEFYSGANVLTF. CDR3 DNA: TGCGCCAGCAGCCAAGAATTTTACTCTGGGGCCAACGTCCTGACTTTC.